The 18 T cell receptor beta chains listed next were all sequenced from one sample in a study of spatial heterogeneity in lung cancer. Time point here: sample taken at primary tumor resection. No cell sorting; template was whole RNA from tumor, lung tissue or PBMC. TCRdb ran MiXCR on the 5' RACE reads and lists one entry per CDR3 protein. This table has some 22,000 distinct CDR3 sequences, 4.5% to 5.5% appearing once. The specimen was PBMCs, collected at surgery. The receptors were gathered from a male donor with early-stage non-small cell lung cancer.

The V gene is TRBV6-6, the J gene TRBJ2-7, with TRBD2 matching over 15 bases. The CDR3 extends over 16 amino acids. The ends lost 4 bases at V and 3 bases at J; junction bases unmatched: 4. Germline CDR1 MNHNY, CDR2 SVGAGI (reference sequence). DNA of the CDR3: TGTGCCAGCAGTTTCGGACTAGCGGGAGGGGGCTACGAGCAGTACTTC. Translated, it gives CASSFGLAGGGYEQYF.

This clonotype was detected only a few times. The rearrangement links TRBV6-5 to TRBJ1-4, with D hard to call. Germline lookup yields CDR1 MNHEY and CDR2 SVGAGI. There are 15 residues in the CDR3. V lost 0 bases and J 6 bases, leaving 11 bases between the germline ends. In DNA, the CDR3 is TGTGCCAGCAGTTACTCGAGAGACGCTTATGAAAAACTGTTTTTT. Protein sequence: CASSYSRDAYEKLFF.

This clonotype occurred many times. This chain joins TRBV19 and TRBJ2-7; D is possibly TRBD2 (6 bases). Germline V gene sequence: CDR1 LNHDA, CDR2 SQIVND (reference sequence). The CDR3 contains 14 residues. Trimming left V 8 bases short and J 2 bases short, with 16 bases between. CDR3 nucleotides: TGTGCCAGTTTGGAGGGGCCCCCTCCCTACGAGCAGTACTTC. Residues: CASLEGPPPYEQYF.

This clonotype was observed at least ten times. The final CDR3 position lacks the conserved phenylalanine or tryptophan, pointing to a likely read error. The DNA is left out, because the CDR3 cannot be placed on it with certainty; the CDR3 is given as TCRdb lists it. The rearrangement links TRBV7-2 to TRBJ2-7; the table gives TRBD2 as D, unverified against the DNA. The CDR3 sequence runs 8 residues, both termini included. Germline-derived CDR1 and CDR2 are SGHTA and FQGNSA. CDR3 residues: CASSFGGS.

The table lists this clonotype with many counts. V is TRBV12-3 or TRBV12-4 and J is TRBJ2-3; D possibly uses TRBD1 or TRBD2 (5 bases each). CDR3 length equals 16 residues. V was clipped by 7 bases and J by 0 bases, with 17 bases between them. The CDR3 loop is CASKGWGSLSTDTQYF. CDR3 coding DNA: TGTGCCAGCAAGGGTTGGGGGAGCCTAAGCACAGATACGCAGTATTTT.

Many counts were recorded for this clonotype. This chain uses TRBV9 with TRBJ1-3; the match to TRBD1 covers 9 bases. Per germline, CDR1 SGDLS and CDR2 YYNGEE. CDR3 length equals 17 residues. V gave up 0 bases and J gave up 4 bases; unmatched junction bases: 8. The CDR3 here is CASSVVPGQGSGNTIYF. CDR3 DNA: TGTGCCAGCAGCGTAGTGCCGGGACAGGGTAGCGGAAACACCATATATTTT.

The V call is TRBV5-1, the J call TRBJ2-7; either TRBD1 or TRBD2 may supply D (5 bases each). Trimming cost V 6 bases and J 2 bases, with 15 bases left between them. CDR1 and CDR2 from the germline V gene are SGHRS and YFSETQ. CDR3 size: 14 residues. The CDR3 DNA reads TGCGCCAGCACCCAACAGGTCGGGACCTACGAGCAGTACTTC. The encoded protein is CASTQQVGTYEQYF.

The table lists this clonotype with many counts. CDR3 coding DNA: TGCGCCAGCAGCTTCCGGCAGGGAAGGACCGGGGAGCTGTTTTTT. Translating gives CASSFRQGRTGELFF. This sequence joins TRBV5-1 and TRBJ2-2; maybe TRBD1 (5 bases). The CDR3 extends over 15 amino acids. The germline gives CDR1 SGHRS, CDR2 YFSETQ. Trimming took 2 bases from V and 5 from J, leaving 13 bases between them.

This clonotype was seen at least ten times. The genes are TRBV30 and TRBJ2-5, with a tentative D call TRBD2 (5 bases). Trimming pared 2 bases from V and 1 base from J, leaving 8 bases between. The CDR3 spans 13 residues. The germline gives CDR1 GTSNPN, CDR2 SVGIG (reference sequence). Here the CDR3 reads CAWSPGSQETQYF. As DNA, the CDR3 is TGTGCCTGGAGTCCGGGGTCCCAAGAGACCCAGTACTTC.

This clonotype was recorded many times. The chain has TRBV12-3 or TRBV12-4 and TRBJ2-5; TRBD1 aligns across 7 bases. The CDR3 spans 14 residues. V shed 7 bases and J 4 bases; nucleotides not matched to a gene: 9. The CDR3 coding sequence is TGTGCCAGCACCCAGAGTACAGGGGCAGAGACCCAGTACTTC. It encodes CASTQSTGAETQYF.

With regard to this clonotype: Since a much larger clone is just one base distant, this may be a read error. No conserved phenylalanine or tryptophan ends this CDR3, so it is likely a read error. The chain employs TRBV5-1 and TRBJ2-7, with 8 bases matching TRBD1. This CDR3 has 14 amino acids. V dropped 2 bases and J dropped 5; count of bases not matched to a gene: 6. Looked up from germline, CDR1 is SGHRS and CDR2 is YFSETQ. The CDR3 DNA reads TGCGCCAGCAGCTTTGGACAGGGCGGGGACGAGCAGTACCTC. As protein: CASSFGQGGDEQYL.

The table lists this clonotype with a few counts. The V gene is TRBV4-1, the J gene TRBJ1-5, with D unclear. The V end was cut by 3 bases, the J end by 2 bases, with 23 bases between. Germline V lookup: CDR1 MGHRA, CDR2 YSYEKL. This CDR3 has 19 amino acids. Here the CDR3 DNA reads TGCGCCAGCAGCCAGAGAGGGTCATACCCGGGGATGGGCAATCAGCCCCAGCATTTT. Amino acids: CASSQRGSYPGMGNQPQHF.

This clonotype was detected many times. The chain couples TRBV7-2 to TRBJ1-1; no firm D call. Per germline, CDR1 SGHTA and CDR2 FQGNSA. With 3 bases removed from V and 5 bases from J, the gap between germline ends came to 10 bases. The CDR3 contains 13 residues. The CDR3 sequence is CASSFPRATEAFF. For the CDR3, the DNA is TGTGCCAGCAGCTTCCCGCGGGCTACTGAAGCTTTCTTT.

This clonotype occurred many times. V gene TRBV25-1 combines with J gene TRBJ1-6; D is possibly TRBD1 (5 bases). Germline CDR1 and CDR2: MGHDK and SYGVNS. V shed 1 base and J shed 0 bases, with 7 bases lying between them. The CDR3 runs to 16 residues. Here the CDR3 reads CASSESGSSYNSPLHF. The CDR3 DNA follows: TGTGCCAGCAGTGAATCAGGGAGCTCCTATAATTCACCCCTCCACTTT.

This clonotype was detected ten times or more. This chain uses TRBV29-1 with TRBJ2-2; the match to TRBD1 covers 7 bases. The germline CDR1 and CDR2 sequences are SQVTM and ANQGSEA. The CDR3 length is 13 residues. The V and J ends lost 7 bases and 2 bases, in that order; junction bases with no gene match: 4. CDR3 amino acids: CSAGQINTGELFF. The CDR3 DNA reads TGCAGCGCGGGACAGATTAACACCGGGGAGCTGTTTTTT.

Ten or more counts support this clonotype. This rearrangement joins TRBV18 to TRBJ1-6; no firm D call. V was cut by 4 bases and J by 7 bases, with 8 bases left in between. Looked up from germline, CDR1 is KGHSH and CDR2 is LQKENI. This CDR3 comprises 13 residues. CDR3 loop: CASSQNENSPLHF. CDR3 nucleotides: TGTGCCAGCTCACAGAACGAGAATTCACCCCTCCACTTT.

V is TRBV28 and J is TRBJ1-4; the match to TRBD1 covers 7 bases. V shed 5 bases, J shed 16 bases, and the junction held 10 bases outside the gene matches. Germline V gives CDR1 MDHEN, CDR2 SYDVKM. This CDR3 contains 12 residues. CDR3 in amino acids: CASSLIAGQAFF. CDR3 nucleotide sequence: TGTGCCAGCAGTCTCATCGCCGGACAGGCGTTTTTT.

By sample share, this clonotype is medium-sized. This chain uses TRBV28 with TRBJ2-3; the match to TRBD2 covers 8 bases. Trimming removed 5 bases from V and 1 base from J; junction bases left unmatched: 14. The CDR3 runs 18 residues. CDR1 is MDHEN and CDR2 is SYDVKM in the germline V gene. The CDR3 reads CASSLSGLRGGRTDTQYF. The CDR3 DNA is TGTGCCAGCAGTCTAAGTGGACTCCGGGGGGGTCGCACAGATACGCAGTATTTT.